This T cell receptor beta chain originates from a study of early T cells in non-severe SARS-CoV-2 infection. At least ten counts were recorded for this clonotype. Molecules of cDNA were individually given unique molecular identifiers that were attached to them. In TCRdb, the 5' RACE reads were re-called with MiXCR into one record per CDR3 protein. The data contain under 45,000 distinct CDR3 sequences, 7.9% of them singletons. Between the trimmed V and J ends, which lost 0 bases and 2 bases, there was a span of 9 bases. There are 15 residues in the CDR3. The V gene's germline CDR1 is LGHNA and CDR2 YNFKEQ.

This TCR was sampled from an adult who was a healthcare worker with PCR-confirmed SARS-CoV-2 infection or an uninfected control (not recorded which). This sequence joins TRBV4-2 and TRBJ2-3; D unclear. This sample comprised whole blood, obtained at baseline. The CDR3 DNA follows: TGTGCCAGCAGCCAAGATGGCCTTATCACAGATACGCAGTATTTT. Residues: CASSQDGLITDTQYF.